These T cell receptor beta chains were read from a single sample in a study of blood T cell repertoires in COVID-19. Repertoires were generated with immunoSEQ multiplex PCR, while TCRdb's copy carries only in-frame clones and drops some. In the table there are some 130,000 clones, roughly three quarters of which are singletons. The sequenced sample consisted of peripheral blood. Source of these receptors: a woman aged 70 to 79 with acute or convalescent COVID-19. Both conserved end residues are part of each CDR3. Each record gives: clone size, V gene, CDR3 length, J gene, CDR3 protein. Clone size is not always given. Where it is, it says once, few, many or a class for expanded clones.

>.|TRBV9|14|TRBJ1-6
CASSVTGDRSPLHF
>.|TRBV5-1|15|TRBJ2-2
CASSLGDRVTGELFF
>.|TRBV19|14|TRBJ1-1
CASSRLFMNTEAFF
>.|TRBV18|15|TRBJ1-1
CASSPVTGGAAEAFF
>few|TRBV11-2|14|TRBJ2-5
CASSPSVGGETQYF
>.|TRBV5-5|13|TRBJ1-5
CASSLQGNQPQHF
>many|TRBV27|15|TRBJ2-7
CASSSRTGESYEQYF
>many|TRBV10-3|13|TRBJ1-1
CAIRGRLDTEAFF
>.|TRBV20-1|11|TRBJ1-5
CSARGDGAQHF
>once|TRBV7-2|16|TRBJ2-2
CASSLAETGITGELFF
>.|TRBV12-3/TRBV12-4|13|TRBJ1-5
CASSSSGGQPQHF
>.|TRBV6-4|13|TRBJ1-1
CASRQGANTEAFF
>.|TRBV19|16|TRBJ2-1
CASSSLAGDLRHEQFF